The next 28 T cell receptor beta chains were all read from a single sample in a study of T-cell reconstitution after alpha-beta-depleted transplantation in children. Unique molecular identifiers were built into the TCRbeta library. A single record per CDR3 protein comes from TCRdb applying MiXCR to the PCR reads. The profile shows fewer than 700,000 distinct CDR3 sequences, over 10% of them singletons. This specimen was PBMCs, mostly from graft donor cells, taken 360 days after TCRalphabeta/CD19-depleted stem cell transplant. All receptors derive from a male patient aged 10-17 years who had a stem cell transplant for acute myeloid leukemia, so the T cells may come from the graft donor.

This clonotype was seen more than once but under ten times. This chain uses TRBV7-2 with TRBJ2-3, with D uncertain. Trimming cost V 5 bases and J 5 bases, with 14 bases left between them. The germline V gene has CDR1 SGHTA and CDR2 FQGNSA. The CDR3 sequence is 14 residues long. DNA of the CDR3: TGTGCCAGCAGCCGCATGAGAGTTGGAGATACGCAGTATTTT. Protein sequence: CASSRMRVGDTQYF.

This clonotype was observed at least ten times. The chain couples TRBV5-1 to TRBJ2-7; D possibly corresponds to TRBD1 (5 bases). The CDR3 covers 12 residues. With 3 bases removed from V and 4 bases from J, the gap between germline ends came to 8 bases. The V gene's germline CDR1 is SGHRS and CDR2 YFSETQ. CDR3 sequence reads: CASSSRVYEQYF. DNA of the CDR3: TGCGCCAGCAGCTCCAGGGTATACGAGCAGTACTTC.

This clonotype was seen a handful of times. The chain uses TRBV20-1 and TRBJ2-5, with TRBD2 as a possible D gene (5 bases). Deletions cut 6 bases from V and 1 base from J, with 15 bases between. CDR1 and CDR2 from the germline V gene are DFQATT and SNEGSKA (reference sequence). The length of the CDR3 is 14 residues. CDR3 amino acids: CSATEVIAQETQYF. CDR3 sequence (DNA): TGCAGTGCCACGGAGGTCATCGCCCAAGAGACCCAGTACTTC.

This clonotype was counted between two and nine times. This chain joins TRBV28 and TRBJ2-7; D unresolved. The V and J ends lost 4 bases and 0 bases respectively, with 10 bases between them. The CDR3 covers 14 residues. Germline assignment: CDR1 MDHEN and CDR2 SYDVKM. CDR3 residues: CASSSDPSSYEQYF. The CDR3 DNA follows: TGTGCCAGCAGTTCCGACCCCAGCTCCTACGAGCAGTACTTC.

This clonotype has just a few counts. This chain uses TRBV12-3 or TRBV12-4 with TRBJ2-2; TRBD1 agrees at 9 bases. V was pared by 1 base and J by 5 bases, with 5 bases of the junction left unmatched. The CDR3 extends over 16 amino acids. The CDR3 here is CASSLVQGAGTGELFF. The CDR3 nucleotides read TGTGCCAGCAGTTTAGTACAGGGGGCAGGGACCGGGGAGCTGTTTTTT.

Ten or more counts support this clonotype. The chain recombines TRBV3-1 with TRBJ2-7; possible D gene TRBD2, 5 bases. CDR1 LGHDT and CDR2 YNNKEL come from the germline V gene (reference sequence). V was pared by 4 bases and J by 4 bases, with 17 bases between. This CDR3 contains 15 residues. DNA for the CDR3: TGTGCCAGCAGCCTAGGAGTAGCGACAAGGTACGAGCAGTACTTC. It codes for CASSLGVATRYEQYF.

This chain connects TRBV6-5 to TRBJ2-3; TRBD2 agrees at 8 bases. In germline, CDR1 is MNHEY, CDR2 SVGAGI. J was trimmed by 9 bases and V by 0 bases; bases with no gene match: 5. The CDR3 extends over 14 amino acids. The CDR3 region is CASSYSQGGRTQYF. CDR3 sequence (DNA): TGTGCCAGCAGTTACTCTCAGGGCGGGAGGACGCAGTATTTT.

V is TRBV6-2 or TRBV6-3 and J is TRBJ2-1; 7 nucleotides match TRBD2. Germline V gene lookup returns CDR1 MNHEY and CDR2 SVGEGT. V trimming: 1 base; J trimming: 9 bases; junction bases outside the gene matches: 15. The length of the CDR3 is 17 residues. The CDR3 sequence: CASSYWGGDYRWGEQFF. In DNA, the CDR3 is TGTGCCAGCAGTTACTGGGGGGGGGACTACCGCTGGGGTGAGCAGTTCTTC.

This clonotype was counted a few times. The chain combines TRBV6-1 with TRBJ2-7; 10 bases are a match to TRBD2. The CDR3 has 16 amino acids. CDR1 is MNHNS, CDR2 SASEGT, per germline. V lost 6 bases and J lost 0; bases outside the gene matches: 8. CDR3 protein: CASRRSGRTSSYEQYF. CDR3 nucleotides: TGTGCCAGCAGGCGTAGCGGGAGGACCAGCTCCTACGAGCAGTACTTC.

The chain combines TRBV19 with TRBJ2-2, with D unclear. V was clipped by 3 bases and J by 5 bases, with 10 bases between them. CDR1 and CDR2 from the germline V gene are LNHDA and SQIVND (reference sequence). CDR3 length equals 14 residues. CDR3 nucleotide sequence: TGTGCCAGTAGTATGCCCACAGTGACCGGGGAGCTGTTTTTT. Protein sequence: CASSMPTVTGELFF.

This clonotype was counted ten times or more. The rearrangement links TRBV12-3 or TRBV12-4 to TRBJ2-7; 9 positions match TRBD1. V trimming: 7 bases; J trimming: 4 bases; junction bases outside the gene matches: 5. The CDR3 consists of 13 residues. The CDR3: CASTPGTGYEQYF. The CDR3 nucleotides read TGTGCCAGCACCCCCGGGACAGGGTACGAGCAGTACTTC.

This chain uses TRBV6-1 with TRBJ2-7; 8 bases agree with TRBD1. This CDR3 has 14 amino acids. The V and J ends lost 7 bases and 3 bases, in that order; junction bases with no gene match: 8. Germline values: CDR1 MNHNS, CDR2 SASEGT. This chain's CDR3 is CASKSPGQGYEQYF. In DNA form, the CDR3 reads TGTGCCAGCAAAAGCCCCGGACAGGGCTACGAGCAGTACTTC.

The V and J genes are TRBV28 and TRBJ1-2; the match to TRBD1 covers 7 bases. With 5 bases clipped from V and 4 bases from J, the junction kept 4 bases outside the gene matches. The V gene's germline CDR1 is MDHEN and CDR2 SYDVKM. The CDR3 spans 13 residues. The CDR3 DNA sequence: TGTGCCAGCAGTGAGACAGGGCCCTATGGCTACACCTTC. Amino acid sequence: CASSETGPYGYTF.

The chain is built from TRBV10-3 and TRBJ2-7; D is ambiguous. CDR3 length: 11 amino acids. Trimming took off 1 base at V and 7 bases at J, with 5 bases between the two ends. The germline V gene encodes CDR1 ENHRY and CDR2 SYGVKD. Written as DNA, the CDR3 is TGTGCCATCAGTGAGTTCCGGGAGCAGTACTTC. Translation: CAISEFREQYF.

This clonotype was observed a few times. The chain combines TRBV6-2 or TRBV6-3 with TRBJ2-2; D is unclear. Looked up from germline, CDR1 is MNHEY and CDR2 is SVGEGT. V was pared by 6 bases and J by 6 bases, with 8 bases between. This CDR3 region has 12 residues. The CDR3 spells CASRPMAGELFF. The CDR3 DNA reads as TGTGCCAGCAGACCCATGGCCGGGGAGCTGTTTTTT.

The rearrangement links TRBV11-3 to TRBJ2-1, with 7 bases matching TRBD2. Germline CDR1 is SGHNT and CDR2 is YENEEA. The CDR3 contains 16 residues. V was pared by 5 bases and J by 4 bases, with 11 bases of the junction left unmatched. CDR3 sequence (DNA): TGTGCCAGCAGCCCGCCACGCGGGAGTTCGTACAATGAGCAGTTCTTC. It yields the protein CASSPPRGSSYNEQFF.

With respect to this clonotype: An end of the junction does not agree with germline; a read error may underlie this. The gene calls are TRBV7-2 and TRBJ2-1; D unclear. This CDR3 is 13 amino acids long. From germline, CDR1 is SGHTA and CDR2 FQGNSA. The CDR3 nucleotides are TGTGCCAGCAGCTCTTGGATCTACCATGAGCAGTTCTTC. Translated: CASSSWIYHEQFF.

This clonotype was recorded at least ten times. The chain links TRBV3-1 to TRBJ1-2; D might be TRBD1 (6 bases). The CDR3 has 14 amino acids. The V end was cut by 1 base, the J end by 3 bases, with 9 bases between. Germline loops: CDR1 LGHDT, CDR2 YNNKEL (reference sequence). This chain's CDR3 is CASSQGGLYYGYTF. Here the CDR3 DNA reads TGTGCCAGCAGCCAAGGGGGGCTTTACTATGGCTACACCTTC. The variable domain in full, completed from reference TRBV3-1 and TRBJ1-2, reads DTAVSQTPKYLVTQMGNDKSIKCEQNLGHDTMYWYKQDSKKFLKIMFSYNNKELIINETVPNRFSPKSPDKAHLNLHINSLELGDSAVYFCASSQGGLYYGYTFGSGTRLTVV.

V usage is TRBV10-3 and J usage is TRBJ2-1; possibly TRBD1 for D (5 bases). Trimming left V 2 bases short and J 6 bases short, with 14 bases between. The CDR3 sequence is 15 residues long. Germline V gives CDR1 ENHRY, CDR2 SYGVKD. Written as DNA, the CDR3 is TGTGCCATCAGTGAGCCCCAGACAGTAGCCAATGAGCAGTTCTTC. Residues: CAISEPQTVANEQFF.

This clonotype was found a few times. The chain carries TRBV29-1 and TRBJ2-7; 7 bases are a match to TRBD1. The CDR3 length is 15 residues. The germline V gene has CDR1 SQVTM and CDR2 ANQGSEA. V lost 2 bases, J lost 0 bases, and 7 bases stayed unmatched. Written as DNA, the CDR3 is TGCAGCGTTGAACATAGAACAGGGGACTCCTACGAGCAGTACTTC. Protein: CSVEHRTGDSYEQYF.

The rearrangement uses TRBV9 and TRBJ2-1; 8 bases match TRBD1. CDR1 and CDR2 (germline): SGDLS, YYNGEE. The CDR3 runs to 14 residues. V lost 2 bases and J lost 6; bases outside the gene matches: 4. CDR3 region: CASSVQGALNEQFF. In DNA, the CDR3 is TGTGCCAGCAGCGTGCAGGGGGCCCTCAATGAGCAGTTCTTC.

This clonotype has more than one count but fewer than ten. Just one base apart from a much larger clone, this may be a read error. As DNA, the CDR3 is TGTGCCATCAGCAGACCCGGGACAGGGTTCAATGAGCAGTTCTTC. Protein: CAISRPGTGFNEQFF. The rearrangement joins TRBV15 to TRBJ2-1; TRBD1 matches 9 bases. Germline V lookup: CDR1 LNHNV, CDR2 YYDKDF (reference sequence). The CDR3 length is 15 residues.

The chain recombines TRBV11-2 with TRBJ2-7; D is unresolved. Trimming removed 5 bases from V and 0 bases from J, with 11 bases in between. The CDR3 contains 14 residues. Germline V gene sequence: CDR1 SGHAT, CDR2 FQNNGV. The DNA of the CDR3 is TGTGCCAGCAGCCGTTTATATCCCTCCTACGAGCAGTACTTC. Its translation: CASSRLYPSYEQYF.

In this sample, this clonotype turned up many times. V usage is TRBV29-1 and J usage is TRBJ2-1, with 8 positions matching TRBD2. The germline V gene encodes CDR1 SQVTM and CDR2 ANQGSEA. The CDR3 runs to 18 residues. The V gene end was trimmed by 8 bases and the J gene end by 5 bases; junction bases not matched to a gene: 23. The DNA for the CDR3 is TGCAGCCTCGGGGAGGGGCCCGGAGGCGGGAGGTTCAACAATGAGCAGTTCTTC. Translation: CSLGEGPGGGRFNNEQFF.

This clonotype was detected a few times. The chain couples TRBV7-2 to TRBJ2-7; 7 bases match TRBD2. The junction had 13 bases not matched to a gene; V was cut back by 2 bases and J by 9 bases. The CDR3 spans 15 residues. Germline V gene lookup returns CDR1 SGHTA and CDR2 FQGNSA. The DNA of the CDR3 is TGTGCCAGCAGCTTAACGGGAGGACCCTCGGGAGGGCAGTACTTC. It translates to CASSLTGGPSGGQYF.

Only a few counts were recorded for this clonotype. The V call is TRBV5-1, the J call TRBJ2-1; D possibly corresponds to TRBD1 (5 bases). Germline V gene lookup returns CDR1 SGHRS and CDR2 YFSETQ. The CDR3 runs to 17 residues. Trimming cost V 0 bases and J 7 bases, with 20 bases left between them. In DNA, the CDR3 is TGCGCCAGCAGCTTGGGGATCTCGACGGCAGGGATGAATGAGCAGTTCTTC. It encodes CASSLGISTAGMNEQFF.

This clonotype showed up just a few times. The V call is TRBV9, the J call TRBJ2-2, with 8 bases that match TRBD2. CDR1 is SGDLS, CDR2 YYNGEE, per germline. CDR3 length: 14 residues. V was clipped by 5 bases and J by 0 bases; unmatched bases: 0. CDR3 in amino acids: CASRLAANTGELFF. The CDR3 coding sequence is TGTGCCAGCAGACTAGCGGCGAACACCGGGGAGCTGTTTTTT. Together with reference TRBV9 and TRBJ2-2, the CDR3 gives the full variable domain: DSGVTQTPKHLITATGQRVTLRCSPRSGDLSVYWYQQSLDQGLQFLIQYYNGEERAKGNILERFSAQQFPDLHSELNLSSLELGDSALYFCASRLAANTGELFFGEGSRLTVL.

This clonotype has a handful of counts. The V call is TRBV9, the J call TRBJ1-2; TRBD1 is a possible D gene (5 bases). The CDR3 has 15 residues. The germline V gene has CDR1 SGDLS and CDR2 YYNGEE. The V and J ends lost 3 bases and 2 bases respectively, with 14 bases between them. CDR3 loop: CASSARQNSNYGYTF. The CDR3 DNA reads as TGTGCCAGCAGCGCCCGACAGAATAGCAACTATGGCTACACCTTC.